Below, one T cell receptor (beta chain) is given with its context. These data come from a study of cytomegalovirus exposure and HLA in healthy donors. Across the whole study: Of about 390 genotyped donors, roughly 81% grouped in the Caucasian-associated ancestry cluster.

Germline CDR1 reads SEHNR; CDR2 reads FQNEAQ (reference sequence). V was clipped by 10 bases and J by 2 bases; unmatched bases: 8. This CDR3 spans 14 amino acids. The PCR had 60 Vbeta and 13 Jbeta primers. The method was immunoSEQ multiplex PCR; TCRdb's version includes in-frame clones alone and lacks a portion of them. The sample includes 90,000 to 120,000 clones, about 84% of them seen just once. The rearrangement joins TRBV7-9 to TRBJ2-3, with TRBD2 matching over 8 bases. This clonotype was obtained from a man aged 25 to 40 in good health and CMV-seronegative. Sequences were obtained from PBMCs. The CDR3 DNA follows: TGTGCCACAGGGGCTAGCGGGTACACAGATACGCAGTATTTT. Encoded protein: CATGASGYTDTQYF.